This T cell receptor (beta chain) derives from a study of blood T cell repertoires in COVID-19. The overall study: Whether acute or convalescent, the COVID-19 samples came from the United States, Italy and Spain. From T cells, B-cell-depleted T cells, or PBMCs came the material, which was cDNA or gDNA.

Germline CDR1 reads SQVTM; CDR2 reads ANQGSEA. Trimming cost V 0 bases and J 4 bases, with 21 bases left between them. The CDR3 is made up of 17 amino acids. As originally analysed: Nucleated cell counts were estimated from reference gene primer amplification. Profiling relied on immunoSEQ multiplex PCR, and the TCRdb table lists in-frame clones only, not all of them. V, J and clone size are those of that table, while D and trimming were read from the DNA. This sample yields 90,000 to 120,000 clones, of which under 95% are seen a single time; more than 0.9% belongs to the top ten. The chain has TRBV29-1 and TRBJ1-2, with D maybe TRBD1 (6 bases). The TCR sequence derives from a woman under 40 with acute or convalescent COVID-19. Sequencing input: peripheral blood. The CDR3 sequence: CSVEEPLDRTGSYGYTF. In nucleotides, the CDR3 is TGCAGCGTTGAAGAGCCCCTCGACAGGACGGGTTCCTATGGCTACACCTTC.